This T cell receptor (beta chain) was obtained from a study of blood T cells in healthy people across ages. Across the study: About one barcoded beta molecule per two T cells was the capture yield of template switching.

Findings and limits, study-wide: Donors of long life had a larger count of naive CD4+ cells and greater diversity than aged donors.

This clonotype was seen a handful of times. Its matching antigen is unknown. This CDR3 contains 13 residues. CDR1 is MNHNS and CDR2 is SASEGT in the germline V gene. The V segment lost 6 bases and the J segment 7 bases; nucleotides outside the gene matches: 6. Donors ranged from roughly 6 to 100 years old and were healthy Caucasians in Russia. Alongside a J-beta primer mix, a sample-barcoded 5' primer served in a second PCR lasting roughly 7 to 12 cycles. From each sample, at least 3 million paired-end reads containing CDR3 were obtained. Using its own MiXCR run on the 5' RACE reads, TCRdb lists one record per CDR3 protein. Counted here are about 1.7 million distinct CDR3 sequences, roughly 30% occurring once; the ten biggest clones make up 6.5% to 8.5%.

The genes are TRBV6-1 and TRBJ2-1; 7 nucleotides agree with TRBD1. This receptor was taken from a woman in her 30s in good health. Input material: blood. The CDR3 DNA follows: TGTGCCAGCAGCACCGGGACAGAGAATGAGCAGTTCTTC. It yields the protein CASSTGTENEQFF.